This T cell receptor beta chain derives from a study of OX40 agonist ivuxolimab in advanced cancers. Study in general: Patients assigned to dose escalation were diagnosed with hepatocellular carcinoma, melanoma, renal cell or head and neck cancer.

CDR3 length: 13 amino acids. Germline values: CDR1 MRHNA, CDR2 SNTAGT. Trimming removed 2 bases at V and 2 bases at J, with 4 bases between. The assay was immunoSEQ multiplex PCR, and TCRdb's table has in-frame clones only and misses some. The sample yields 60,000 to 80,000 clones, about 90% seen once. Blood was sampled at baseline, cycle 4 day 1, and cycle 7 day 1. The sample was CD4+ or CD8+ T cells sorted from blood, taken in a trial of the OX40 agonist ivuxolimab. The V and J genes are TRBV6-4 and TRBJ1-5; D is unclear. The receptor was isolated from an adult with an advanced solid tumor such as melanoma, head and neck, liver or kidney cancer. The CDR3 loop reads CASSDEGNQPQHF. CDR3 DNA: TGTGCCAGCAGTGACGAGGGCAATCAGCCCCAGCATTTT.